The following is a TCR beta chain sequence with its context. The antigen remains unidentified. The CDR3 contains 12 residues. Germline V gives CDR1 SGHKS, CDR2 YYEKEE (reference sequence). The data were obtained in a study of T cells expressing NK-cell markers. Study summary: Beta-chain profiling covered CD3+CD56+NKG2C+, CD3+CD56+NKG2C- and CD3+CD56-NKG2C+ sorted subsets. Study-wide results and limits: A few donors' CD3+CD56-NKG2C+ cells were dominated by the same clonotypes.

TCRdb re-called the 5' RACE reads and gives one entry per CDR3 protein, without DNA. Listed are some 500,000 distinct CDR3 sequences; 1.4% falls within the top ten. This sequence originates from a woman in her forties or fifties in good health. Input material: blood T cells: a sorted CD56 or NKG2C T cell subset, CD4+ or CD8+ T cells, or bulk PBMC T cells (not recorded which). The chain joins TRBV5-5 to TRBJ1-1. The CDR3 here is CASSLSSTEAFF.